This paragraph reports one T cell receptor (beta chain). Its antigen is not identified. Repertoires were generated with immunoSEQ multiplex PCR, while TCRdb's copy carries only in-frame clones and drops some. The table includes around 300,000 clones, around 89% detected once. The data derive from a study of Ad26.COV2.S vaccination and SARS-CoV-2 variants. The study's findings and limits: It was found that vaccine and placebo recipients had similar non-spike TCR breadth.

Treatment defined: some 20 received Ad26.COV2.S at low or high dose, single or two shots; about 5 received placebo; per-sample allocation not given. Vaccine and placebo recipients were sampled on day 63 after the first injection. The clonotype originates from a person between 18 and 65 years old who received the Ad26.COV2.S COVID-19 vaccine or a placebo. Source: peripheral blood, taken in a trial of Ad26.COV2.S vaccine versus placebo.

Here the CDR3 reads CASSPYQGDMNTEAFF. Here the CDR3 DNA reads TGTGCCAGCAGCCCCTATCAGGGGGACATGAACACTGAAGCTTTCTTT. The chain combines TRBV3-1 (or the pseudogene TRBV3-2) with TRBJ1-1, with 7 bases that match TRBD1. This CDR3 is 16 amino acids long. J was trimmed by 0 bases and V by 4 bases; bases with no gene match: 8. The germline CDR1 and CDR2 sequences are LGHDT and YNNKEL (reference sequence).